The clone carrying this T cell receptor (beta chain) was picked up a small number of times. The target antigen is unknown. The record originates from a study of blood T cells in healthy people across ages. Together with a sample-barcoded 5' primer, a J-beta primer mix was included in a second PCR lasting about 7 to 11 cycles. A minimum of 2.5 million CDR3-containing paired-end reads was obtained for each sample. TCRdb redid the calling of the 5' RACE reads with MiXCR, one entry per CDR3 protein. Altogether 1.5 million to 2 million distinct CDR3 sequences are present, around half being singletons, with the ten largest covering around 2.1%. Per sample, extraction of total RNA gave at least 5 micrograms in every case. Findings and limits, study-wide: Compared with aged donors, long-lived donors showed fewer expanded clones, suggesting selection.

The length of the CDR3 is 15 residues. With 2 bases clipped from V and 4 bases from J, the junction kept 5 bases outside the gene matches. CDR1 SGHTA and CDR2 FQGNSA come from the germline V gene. This chain links TRBV7-2 with TRBJ2-1; 7 positions match TRBD2. The specimen was blood. The source of this sequence is a woman aged 40 to 55 in good health. This CDR3 reads CASSLHGGGYNEQFF. The CDR3 DNA sequence: TGTGCCAGCAGCTTACATGGGGGGGGATACAATGAGCAGTTCTTC. Full variable domain (outside the CDR3, taken from reference TRBV7-2 and TRBJ2-1): GAGVSQSPSNKVTEKGKDVELRCDPISGHTALYWYRQSLGQGLEFLIYFQGNSAPDKSGLPSDRFSAERTGGSVSTLTIQRTQQEDSAVYLCASSLHGGGYNEQFFGPGTRLTVL.